This TCR beta chain was profiled in a study of CD8 T cells in ankylosing spondylitis. A single count supports this clonotype. Relative to the germline gene, one junction end is altered; a read error may explain this. There are 15 residues in the CDR3. CDR1 is LNHDA and CDR2 is SQIVND in the germline V gene (reference sequence). MiXCR, run by TCRdb on the 5' RACE reads, gives a single entry per CDR3 protein. The data contain hundreds of thousands of distinct CDR3 sequences, 20% to 25% of them singletons. The sequence derives from a female donor with ankylosing spondylitis or in good health (not recorded which). Sequences were obtained from blood, either unsorted or a sorted T cell fraction (not recorded which). The rearrangement links TRBV19 to TRBJ2-1; D is perhaps TRBD2 (5 bases). CDR3 residues: CASSIESGSYNEHFF. DNA for the CDR3: TGTGCCAGTAGTATAGAGTCGGGATCCTACAATGAGCATTTCTTC.